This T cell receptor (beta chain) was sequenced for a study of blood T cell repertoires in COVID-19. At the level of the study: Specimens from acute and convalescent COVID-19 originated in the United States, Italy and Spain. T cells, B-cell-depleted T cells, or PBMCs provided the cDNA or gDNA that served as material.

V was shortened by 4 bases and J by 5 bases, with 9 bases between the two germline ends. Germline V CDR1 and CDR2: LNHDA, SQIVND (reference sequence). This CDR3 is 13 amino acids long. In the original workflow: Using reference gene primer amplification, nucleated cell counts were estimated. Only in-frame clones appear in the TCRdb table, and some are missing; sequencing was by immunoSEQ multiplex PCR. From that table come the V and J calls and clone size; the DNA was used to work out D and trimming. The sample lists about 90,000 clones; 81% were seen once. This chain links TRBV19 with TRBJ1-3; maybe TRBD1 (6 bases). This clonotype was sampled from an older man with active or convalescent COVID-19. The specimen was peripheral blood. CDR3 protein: CASSTDRRNTIYF. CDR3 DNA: TGTGCCAGTAGTACGGACAGAAGAAACACCATATATTTT.